This section outlines one T cell receptor beta chain sequence together with its context. No antigen is known for it. PCR employed 60 Vbeta and 13 Jbeta primers. In the original processing: Roughly 12 million shared chains were among around 80 million unique TCR beta chains counted in a later analysis. Libraries were prepared by immunoSEQ multiplex PCR; TCRdb keeps only in-frame clonotypes and omits some of them. D and trimming were read from the DNA, whereas the V and J calls and clone size are those reported in that table. This sample has 150,000 or so clones, with about 88% found just once. Germline CDR1 reads KGHSH; CDR2 reads LQKENI. J lost 3 bases, V lost 1 base, and 2 bases had no gene match. The CDR3 runs to 15 residues. The data are from a study of cytomegalovirus exposure and HLA in healthy donors. Study conclusions and caveats: The likely explanation for a cluster of highly shared sequence variants was sequencing artifact.

The chain combines TRBV18 with TRBJ2-3; 9 nucleotides match TRBD2. The receptor comes from a man aged 18 to 30 in good health and CMV-seropositive. The sequencing sample was made of PBMCs. CDR3 sequence: CASSPRLAGTDTQYF. The CDR3 DNA sequence: TGTGCCAGCTCACCACGTCTAGCGGGGACAGATACGCAGTATTTT.